This TCR beta chain originates from a study of control samples from healthy donors and cancer patients. Generated by immunoSEQ multiplex PCR, the TCRdb table keeps only in-frame clones and is missing some. This sample has about 95,000 clones, with just under 85% found just once. This TCR came from a man aged 25-45 years in good health. Sequencing was done on a sample of blood.

The CDR3, as DNA: TGTGCCAGCAGTTTCCAGAATCAGCCCCAGCATTTT. Translated: CASSFQNQPQHF. This chain connects TRBV27 to TRBJ1-5; D remains unclear. The V gene lost 3 bases and the J gene lost 4 bases, with 4 bases spanning the gap. The CDR3 is 12 residues long. Germline values: CDR1 MNHEY, CDR2 SMNVEV (reference sequence).